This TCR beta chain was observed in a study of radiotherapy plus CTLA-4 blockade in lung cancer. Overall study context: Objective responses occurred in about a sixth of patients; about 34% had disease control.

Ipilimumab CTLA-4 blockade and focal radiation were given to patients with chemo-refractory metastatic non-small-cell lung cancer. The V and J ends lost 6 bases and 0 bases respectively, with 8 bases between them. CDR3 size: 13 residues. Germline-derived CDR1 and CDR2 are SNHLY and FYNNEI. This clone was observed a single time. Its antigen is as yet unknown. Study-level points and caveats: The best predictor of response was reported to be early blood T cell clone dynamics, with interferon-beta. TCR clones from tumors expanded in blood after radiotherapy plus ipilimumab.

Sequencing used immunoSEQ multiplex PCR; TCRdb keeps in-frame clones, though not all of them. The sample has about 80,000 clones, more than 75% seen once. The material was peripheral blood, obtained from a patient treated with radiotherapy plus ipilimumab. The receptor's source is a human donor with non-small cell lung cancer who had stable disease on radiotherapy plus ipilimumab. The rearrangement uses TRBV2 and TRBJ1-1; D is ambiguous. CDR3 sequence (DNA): TGTGCCAGCAGAACCTTCCTGAACACTGAAGCTTTCTTT. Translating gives CASRTFLNTEAFF.